These 21 T cell receptor beta chains were all obtained from the same sample, sequenced in a study of tumor and adjacent non-tumor tissue in lung cancer. No cell sorting was done before RNA was extracted from the tissue. More than 3 cm separated this lung sample from the edge of the tumor. Three rounds of nested PCR, following a modified ARM-PCR protocol, produced the TCRbeta library. One entry per CDR3 protein results from TCRdb running MiXCR on the multiplex PCR reads. The sample consists of 47,000 or so distinct CDR3 sequences, around 67% of them appearing once. Sequenced material: distant non-tumor lung tissue. The receptors here all came from a woman in her sixties or seventies with non-small cell lung cancer.

Comment on this clonotype: A read error may be the cause here, since a much bigger clone is one base away. The chain links TRBV11-2 to TRBJ2-1; D is unresolved. Germline CDR1 SGHAT, CDR2 FQNNGV. This CDR3 spans 13 amino acids. Trimming took 4 bases from V and 11 from J, leaving 15 bases between them. The CDR3 loop is CASSSPQGRKQFF. The CDR3 region has the DNA TGTGCCAGCAGCTCCCCCCAAGGCAGGAAGCAGTTCTTC. Combining the CDR3 with reference TRBV11-2 and TRBJ2-1 gives the whole variable domain EAGVAQSPRYKIIEKRQSVAFWCNPISGHATLYWYQQILGQGPKLLIQFQNNGVVDDSQLPKDRFSAERLKGVDSTLKIQPAKLEDSAVYLCASSSPQGRKQFFGPGTRLTVL.

Note on this clonotype: The final CDR3 position lacks the conserved phenylalanine or tryptophan, pointing to a likely read error. CDR3 in DNA: TGCAGCGTCGGGGAGAGATATAATTCACCCCTCCACCTT. Its protein is CSVGERYNSPLHL. The chain is built from TRBV29-1 and TRBJ1-6; no firm D call. CDR3 length: 13 amino acids. V lost 6 bases to trimming and J lost 4 bases, with 10 bases between them. CDR1 and CDR2 from the germline V gene are SQVTM and ANQGSEA.

A remark on this clonotype: Germline and junction disagree at one end, which may indicate a read error. V gene TRBV29-1 combines with J gene TRBJ2-7; D is unclear. Germline V gives CDR1 SQVTM, CDR2 ANQGSEA. The CDR3 has 14 residues. CDR3 residues: CSVTPQPGGYQQYF. CDR3 bases: TGCAGTGTCACCCCCCAACCGGGCGGCTACCAGCAGTACTTC.

This clonotype has just one count. Sequence at one end of the junction differs from germline and may be a read error. The chain has TRBV6-5 and TRBJ2-2, with TRBD2 identical over 9 bases. The germline gives CDR1 MNHEY, CDR2 SVGAGI. The CDR3 contains 15 residues. This CDR3 reads CVSRAGGPDTGELCF. In DNA form, the CDR3 reads TGTGTCAGTCGGGCGGGAGGGCCGGACACCGGGGAGCTGTGTTTT.

Comments on this clonotype: The final CDR3 position lacks the conserved phenylalanine or tryptophan, pointing to a likely read error. The DNA is omitted, as the CDR3 cannot be located on it reliably, and the CDR3 follows TCRdb's listing. V and J are TRBV11-2 and TRBJ2-3. The CDR3 numbers 15 amino acids, ends counted. The germline V gene encodes CDR1 SGHAT and CDR2 FQNNGV. CDR3 loop: CASSLDRTRTDTQYL.

The chain is built from TRBV5-4 and TRBJ2-1; D possibly corresponds to TRBD1 (6 bases). Germline lookup yields CDR1 SGHNT and CDR2 YYREEE (reference sequence). The CDR3 has 17 residues. Trimming removed 6 bases at V and 9 bases at J, with 28 bases between. CDR3 sequence (DNA): TGTGCCAGCAACTCGAGTTCGGGCGCAAATTTGGACAGTGAGCAGTTCTTC. Protein sequence: CASNSSSGANLDSEQFF.

The sample holds many counts of this clonotype. The chain links TRBV6-6 to TRBJ2-5; D is perhaps TRBD2 (6 bases). The CDR3 has 15 amino acids. From germline, CDR1 is MNHNY and CDR2 SVGAGI (reference sequence). V lost 6 bases, J lost 4 bases, and 18 bases lay in between. The CDR3, as DNA: TGTGCCAGCAGCCCCTGGGCGGGAAAGGGAGAGACCCAGTACTTC. It codes for CASSPWAGKGETQYF.

This clonotype was seen just once. A much larger clone differs from this one at a single base, so this may be a read error. V and J are TRBV13 and TRBJ2-1; 11 bases agree with TRBD2. The germline gives CDR1 PRHDT, CDR2 FYEKMQ (reference sequence). The CDR3 has 15 residues. CDR3 region: CVSSLVLAGVNEQFF. CDR3 DNA sequence: TGTGTCAGCAGCTTAGTACTAGCGGGAGTTAATGAGCAGTTCTTC.

The chain recombines TRBV28 with TRBJ1-4; unclear D gene. The CDR3 is 14 residues long. Germline V CDR1 and CDR2: MDHEN, SYDVKM. V was shortened by 8 bases and J by 8 bases, with 18 bases between the two germline ends. This CDR3 reads CASGKQCGNEKLFF. Here the CDR3 DNA reads TGTGCCAGCGGAAAACAGTGCGGTAACGAAAAACTGTTTTTT.

Notes on this clonotype: Just one base apart from a much larger clone, this may be a read error. The CDR3 end shows no conserved phenylalanine or tryptophan, and so a read error is likely. This sequence joins TRBV20-1 and TRBJ1-1; tentative D call: TRBD1 (5 bases). V gave up 4 bases and J gave up 3 bases, with 30 bases separating them. The CDR3 length is 19 residues. Germline V gene lookup returns CDR1 DFQATT and CDR2 SNEGSKA (reference sequence). The CDR3 loop reads CSATSGTPVQGRAYTEAFL. CDR3 in DNA: TGCAGTGCTACTAGCGGGACTCCCGTTCAGGGACGAGCATACACTGAAGCTTTCTTA.

V and J are TRBV29-1 and TRBJ2-7, with D hard to call. The V gene's germline CDR1 is SQVTM and CDR2 ANQGSEA. The CDR3 length is 11 residues. This chain's CDR3 is CDATTFYEQYF. As DNA, the CDR3 is TGCGACGCCACCACCTTCTACGAGCAGTACTTC.

In the case of this clonotype: Given a much more abundant clone one base away, this may be a read error. V is TRBV28 and J is TRBJ2-7; 7 bases are a match to TRBD1. The germline gives CDR1 MDHEN, CDR2 SYDVKM. The CDR3 extends over 15 amino acids. As DNA, the CDR3 is TGTGCCAGCAGTTCCGGGACAGCGATTTCCTACAAGCAGTACTTC. It codes for CASSSGTAISYKQYF. Drawing the rest from reference TRBV28 and TRBJ2-7, the complete variable domain is DVKVTQSSRYLVKRTGEKVFLECVQDMDHENMFWYRQDPGLGLRLIYFSYDVKMKEKGDIPEGYSVSREKKERFSLILESASTNQTSMYLCASSSGTAISYKQYFGPGTRLTVT.

This clonotype was found a few times. This sequence may be a read error, since a much larger clone differs from it by one base. The chain joins TRBV5-6 to TRBJ2-1; 11 bases agree with TRBD2. The V segment lost 0 bases and the J segment 9 bases; nucleotides outside the gene matches: 8. The CDR3 length is 16 residues. The germline V gene encodes CDR1 SGHDT and CDR2 YYEEEE. The CDR3 sequence: CASSLATSGISSEQFF. As DNA, the CDR3 is TGTGCCAGCAGCTTGGCGACTAGCGGGATCTCGAGTGAGCAGTTCTTC.

This clonotype was seen at least ten times. The CDR3 sequence: CASSPGLAVNDYEQYF. Here the CDR3 DNA reads TGTGCCAGCAGTCCCGGACTAGCGGTAAATGATTACGAGCAGTACTTC. The chain links TRBV6-5 to TRBJ2-7, with TRBD2 matching over 10 bases. CDR1 and CDR2 (germline): MNHEY, SVGAGI. CDR3 length: 16 residues. J gave up 4 bases and V 5 bases, and 11 bases lay outside the gene matches.

With respect to this clonotype: A much more abundant neighbour one base away suggests this may be a read error. This chain connects TRBV28 to TRBJ2-1; weak D call: TRBD2 (6 bases). CDR3 length: 15 residues. Germline CDR1 MDHEN, CDR2 SYDVKM. The CDR3, as DNA: TGTGTCAGCAGTCGACACACGGGAGTCGGTTATGAGCAGTTCTTC. Protein sequence: CVSSRHTGVGYEQFF.

In the case of this clonotype: This could be a read error, since a much larger clone is one nucleotide away. The chain employs TRBV28 and TRBJ1-5, with 7 positions matching TRBD1. The CDR3 has 15 amino acids. Germline V gene sequence: CDR1 MDHEN, CDR2 SYDVKM. The DNA of the CDR3 is TGTGCCGGCAGTTCCTACAGGGGTCGAACCCCGCCCCAGCATTTT. This codes for CAGSSYRGRTPPQHF.

On this clonotype: An end of the junction differs from the germline gene, which may be a read error. The rearrangement uses TRBV29-1 and TRBJ2-3; 7 bases align to TRBD2. This CDR3 is 15 amino acids long. From germline, CDR1 is SQVTM and CDR2 ANQGSEA. CDR3 region: CSVEAVGGTADMQYF. The CDR3 coding sequence is TGCAGCGTTGAGGCCGTGGGAGGGACGGCGGATATGCAGTATTTT.

This clonotype occurred many times. This chain links TRBV13 with TRBJ1-2, with D possibly TRBD1 on 6 matching bases. CDR3 length: 17 residues. CDR1 and CDR2 (germline): PRHDT, FYEKMQ (reference sequence). Trimming removed 5 bases at V and 1 base at J, with 20 bases between. The CDR3 region has the DNA TGTGCCAGCAGCACCATCCAGGGAGGGGGGTTTAACTATGGCTACACCTTC. This codes for CASSTIQGGGFNYGYTF.

On this clonotype: An end of the junction does not agree with germline; a read error may underlie this. The chain employs TRBV6-5 and TRBJ2-3, with D unresolved. Germline-derived CDR1 and CDR2 are MNHEY and SVGAGI. The CDR3 spans 17 residues. Written as DNA, the CDR3 is TGTGCCAGCAGTTACTCTGGAGAGACTCACTACACAGATACACAGTATTTT. Encoded protein: CASSYSGETHYTDTQYF.

For the CDR3, the DNA is TGTGCCAGCAGCTTGACTAGTGCCGTGGGAGAGCAGTACTTC. This gives the protein CASSLTSAVGEQYF. V gene TRBV11-3 combines with J gene TRBJ2-7; perhaps TRBD2 as D (6 bases). Between the trimmed V and J ends, which lost 3 bases and 7 bases, there was a span of 16 bases. CDR3 length equals 14 residues. CDR1 is SGHNT and CDR2 is YENEEA in the germline V gene. Full variable domain (rest looked up from reference TRBV11-3 and TRBJ2-7): EAGVVQSPRYKIIEKKQPVAFWCNPISGHNTLYWYLQNLGQGPELLIRYENEEAVDDSQLPKDRFSAERLKGVDSTLKIQPAELGDSAVYLCASSLTSAVGEQYFGPGTRLTVT.

As for this clonotype: The CDR3 does not close with the conserved phenylalanine or tryptophan, likely indicating a read error. V gene TRBV20-1 combines with J gene TRBJ2-1; D is ambiguous. The V end lost 6 bases, the J end lost 8 bases, and 17 bases lay between the germline ends. This CDR3 spans 13 amino acids. The germline V gene has CDR1 DFQATT and CDR2 SNEGSKA (reference sequence). The CDR3 region is CSALPLAPDEQFL. CDR3 nucleotide sequence: TGCAGTGCCCTACCTCTTGCGCCGGATGAGCAGTTCCTC.